This TCR beta chain was identified during a study of T cell repertoires in cytomegalovirus infection. Study-wide context: In public TCR beta signatures, there were indications of both CMV infection and matching HLA type.

Regarding the study as a whole: Cumulative public TCR beta family frequency identified CMV carriers with the relevant HLA. CMV-specific TCR beta clonotypes restricted by HLA-C were the ones dominating the ex vivo response.

TCRdb used MiXCR to reprocess the reads, holding one entry per CDR3 protein. The sample consists of 600,000 to 800,000 distinct CDR3 sequences, about 24% of them appearing once. To note about this clonotype: Antigen specificity is unknown.

The sample consisted of CD8+ T cells from PBMCs. This TCR came from a human donor in good health (CMV status not recorded). Some clones in this sample may be carry-over from other donors' samples.

The CDR3 region is CATSRDPGGRETQYF. DNA of the CDR3: TGTGCCACCAGCAGAGATCCAGGGGGCAGGGAGACCCAGTACTTC. The V call is TRBV15, the J call TRBJ2-5; 8 positions agree with TRBD1. This CDR3 has 15 residues. After removal of 0 bases from V and 5 bases from J, the junction contained 5 bases not matched to a gene. Germline V gene lookup returns CDR1 LNHNV and CDR2 YYDKDF (reference sequence).